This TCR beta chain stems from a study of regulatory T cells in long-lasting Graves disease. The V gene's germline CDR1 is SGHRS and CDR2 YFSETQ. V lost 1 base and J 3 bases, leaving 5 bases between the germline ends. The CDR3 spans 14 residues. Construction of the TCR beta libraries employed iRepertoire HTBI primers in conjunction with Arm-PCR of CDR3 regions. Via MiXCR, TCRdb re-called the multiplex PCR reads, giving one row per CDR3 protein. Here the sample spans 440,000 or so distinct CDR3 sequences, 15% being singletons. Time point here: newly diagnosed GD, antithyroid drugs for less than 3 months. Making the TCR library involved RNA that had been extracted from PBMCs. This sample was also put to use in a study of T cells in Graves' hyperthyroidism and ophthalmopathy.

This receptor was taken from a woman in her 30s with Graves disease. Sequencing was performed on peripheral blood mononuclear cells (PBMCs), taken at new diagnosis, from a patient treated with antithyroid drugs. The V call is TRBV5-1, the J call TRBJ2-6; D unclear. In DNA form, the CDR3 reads TGCGCCAGCAGCTTGAAAGGTGGGGCCAACGTCCTGACTTTC. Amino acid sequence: CASSLKGGANVLTF.